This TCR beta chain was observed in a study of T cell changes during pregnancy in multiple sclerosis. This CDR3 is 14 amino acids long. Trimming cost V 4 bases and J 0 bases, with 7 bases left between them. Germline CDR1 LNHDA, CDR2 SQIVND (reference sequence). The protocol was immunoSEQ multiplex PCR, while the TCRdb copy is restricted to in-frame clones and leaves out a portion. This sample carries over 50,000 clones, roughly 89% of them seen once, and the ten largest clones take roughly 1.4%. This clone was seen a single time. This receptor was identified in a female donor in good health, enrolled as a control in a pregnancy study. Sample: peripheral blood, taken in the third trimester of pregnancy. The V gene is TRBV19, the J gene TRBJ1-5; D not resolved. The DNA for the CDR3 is TGTGCCAGTAGTAGAGAGTATAGCAATCAGCCCCAGCATTTT. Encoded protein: CASSREYSNQPQHF.